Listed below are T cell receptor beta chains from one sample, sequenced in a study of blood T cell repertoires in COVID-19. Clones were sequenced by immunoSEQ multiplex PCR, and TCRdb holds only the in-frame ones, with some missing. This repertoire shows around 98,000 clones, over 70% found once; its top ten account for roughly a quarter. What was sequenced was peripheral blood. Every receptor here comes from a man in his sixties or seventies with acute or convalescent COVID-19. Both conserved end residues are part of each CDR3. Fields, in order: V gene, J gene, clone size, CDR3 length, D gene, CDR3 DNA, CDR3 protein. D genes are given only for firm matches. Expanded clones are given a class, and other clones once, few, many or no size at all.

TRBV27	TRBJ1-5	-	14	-	TGTGCCAGCAGGGAACGACTCCCCAGCGGGCCCCAGCATTTT	CASRERLPSGPQHF
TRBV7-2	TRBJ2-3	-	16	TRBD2	TGTGCCAGCAGCTTCCAGGGACTAGCGGGCACAGATACGCAGTATTTT	CASSFQGLAGTDTQYF
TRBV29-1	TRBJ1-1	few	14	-	TGCAGCGTTGTCCCTACCGGGAGGGGCACTGAAGCTTTCTTT	CSVVPTGRGTEAFF
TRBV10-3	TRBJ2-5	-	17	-	TGTGCCATCAGTGAGTCGAACCGCGGCTCCGGTCGGGAGACCCAGTACTTC	CAISESNRGSGRETQYF
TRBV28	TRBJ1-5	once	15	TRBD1	TGTGCCAGCAGACCACAGGGGGAACGCAATCAGCCCCAGCATTTT	CASRPQGERNQPQHF
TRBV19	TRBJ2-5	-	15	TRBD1	TGTGCCAGTAGTGCACCGGGACAGTACCAAGAGACCCAGTACTTC	CASSAPGQYQETQYF
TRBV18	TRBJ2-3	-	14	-	TGTGCCAGCTCACCGCACCCGGATAGCGATACGCAGTATTTT	CASSPHPDSDTQYF
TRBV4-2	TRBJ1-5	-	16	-	TGTGCCAGCAGCCAAGAGGGGGGAAATAGCAATCAGCCCCAGCATTTT	CASSQEGGNSNQPQHF
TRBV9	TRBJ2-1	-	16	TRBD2	TGTGCCAGCAGCGCCAGCCGATTCGCGGGGGTCAATGAGCAGTTCTTC	CASSASRFAGVNEQFF
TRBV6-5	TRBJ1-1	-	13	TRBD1	TGTGCCAGCAGGACAGGGGTTGTTACTGAAGCTTTCTTT	CASRTGVVTEAFF
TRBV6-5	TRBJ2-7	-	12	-	TGTGCCAGCAGCATTCCTACCTACGAGCAGTACTTC	CASSIPTYEQYF
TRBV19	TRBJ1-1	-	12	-	TGTGCCAGTATAGGGGGTGGGACTGAAGCTTTCTTT	CASIGGGTEAFF
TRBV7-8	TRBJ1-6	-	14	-	TGTGCCAGCAGCTTAGTACGGTATAATTCACCCCTCCACTTT	CASSLVRYNSPLHF
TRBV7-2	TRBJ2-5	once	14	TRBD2	TGTGCCAGCAGGTCTAGCGGGAGGCAAGAGACCCAGTACTTC	CASRSSGRQETQYF
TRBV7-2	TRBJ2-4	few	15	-	TGTGCCAGCAGCTCTAGAGGGACTCTTAAAAACATTCAGTACTTC	CASSSRGTLKNIQYF
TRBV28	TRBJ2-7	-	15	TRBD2	TGTGCCAGCAGTCCGGGACTAGCGGTAACCTACGAGCAGTACTTC	CASSPGLAVTYEQYF
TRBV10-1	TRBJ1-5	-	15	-	TGCGCCAGCAGTGAGTCGGCAGGGCAAAATCAGCCCCAGCATTTT	CASSESAGQNQPQHF
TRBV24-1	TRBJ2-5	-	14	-	TGTGCCACCAGTGATGGTGGGGGGTGGGAGACCCAGTACTTC	CATSDGGGWETQYF